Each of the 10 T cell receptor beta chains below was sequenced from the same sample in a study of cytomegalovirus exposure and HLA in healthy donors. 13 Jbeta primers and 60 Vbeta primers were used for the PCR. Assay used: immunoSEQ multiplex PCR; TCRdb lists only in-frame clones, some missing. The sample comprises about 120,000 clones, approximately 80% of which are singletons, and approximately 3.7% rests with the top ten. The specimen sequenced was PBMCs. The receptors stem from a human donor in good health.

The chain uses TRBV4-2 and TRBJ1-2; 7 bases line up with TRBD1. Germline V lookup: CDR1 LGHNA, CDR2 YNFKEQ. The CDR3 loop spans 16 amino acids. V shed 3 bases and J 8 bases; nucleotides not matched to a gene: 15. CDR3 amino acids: CASSHKEGDRRRGYTF. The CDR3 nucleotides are TGTGCCAGCAGCCACAAAGAAGGGGACAGAAGGCGCGGCTACACCTTC.

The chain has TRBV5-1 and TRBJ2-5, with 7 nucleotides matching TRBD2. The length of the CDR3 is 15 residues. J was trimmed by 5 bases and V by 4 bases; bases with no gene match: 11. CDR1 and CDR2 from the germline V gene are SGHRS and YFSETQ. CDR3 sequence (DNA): TGCGCCAGCAGCACCCTGGGGGGGGGATTTGAGACCCAGTACTTC. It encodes CASSTLGGGFETQYF.

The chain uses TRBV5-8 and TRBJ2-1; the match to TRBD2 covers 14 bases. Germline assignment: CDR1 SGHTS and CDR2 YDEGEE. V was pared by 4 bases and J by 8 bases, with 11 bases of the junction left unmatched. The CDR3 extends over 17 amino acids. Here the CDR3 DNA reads TGTGCCAGCAGCGTCGGGACTAGCGGGAGACCGAATTATGAGCAGTTCTTC. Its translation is CASSVGTSGRPNYEQFF. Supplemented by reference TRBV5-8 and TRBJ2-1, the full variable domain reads EAGVTQSPTHLIKTRGQQATLRCSPISGHTSVYWYQQALGLGLQFLLWYDEGEERNRGNFPPRFSGRQFPNYSSELNVNALELEDSALYLCASSVGTSGRPNYEQFFGPGTRLTVL.

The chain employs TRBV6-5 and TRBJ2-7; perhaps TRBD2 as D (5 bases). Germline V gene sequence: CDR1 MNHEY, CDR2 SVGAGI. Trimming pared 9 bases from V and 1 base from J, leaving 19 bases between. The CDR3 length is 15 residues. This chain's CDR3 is CARQEGDRYSYEQYF. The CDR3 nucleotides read TGTGCCAGACAAGAGGGTGACCGCTATTCCTACGAGCAGTACTTC.

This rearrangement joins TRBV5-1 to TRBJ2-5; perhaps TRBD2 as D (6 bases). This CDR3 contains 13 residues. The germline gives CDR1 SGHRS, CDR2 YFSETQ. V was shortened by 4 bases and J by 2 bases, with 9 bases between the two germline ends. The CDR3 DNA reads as TGCGCCAGCAGCCAGGGACTGCAAGAGACCCAGTACTTC. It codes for CASSQGLQETQYF.

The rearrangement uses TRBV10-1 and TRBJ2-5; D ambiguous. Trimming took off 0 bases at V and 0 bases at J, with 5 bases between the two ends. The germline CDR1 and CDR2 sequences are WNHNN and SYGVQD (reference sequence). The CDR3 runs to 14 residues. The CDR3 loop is CASSESNNQETQYF. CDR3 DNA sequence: TGCGCCAGCAGTGAGTCGAACAACCAAGAGACCCAGTACTTC.

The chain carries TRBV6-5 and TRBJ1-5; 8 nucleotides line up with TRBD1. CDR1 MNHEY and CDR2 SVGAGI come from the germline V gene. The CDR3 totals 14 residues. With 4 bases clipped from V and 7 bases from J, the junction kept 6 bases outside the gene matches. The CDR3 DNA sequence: TGTGCCAGCAGTTCTGACAGGGGTCGGCAGCCCCAGCATTTT. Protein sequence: CASSSDRGRQPQHF.

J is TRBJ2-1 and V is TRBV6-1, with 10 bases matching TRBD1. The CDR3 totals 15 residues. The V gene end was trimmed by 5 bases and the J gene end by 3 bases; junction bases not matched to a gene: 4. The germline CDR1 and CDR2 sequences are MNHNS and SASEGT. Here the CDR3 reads CASSPGTGVYNEQFF. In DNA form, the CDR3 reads TGTGCCAGCAGTCCCGGGACAGGGGTCTACAATGAGCAGTTCTTC.

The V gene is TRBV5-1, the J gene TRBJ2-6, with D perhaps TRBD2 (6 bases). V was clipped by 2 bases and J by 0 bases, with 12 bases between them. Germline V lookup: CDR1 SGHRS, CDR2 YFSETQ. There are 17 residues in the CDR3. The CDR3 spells CASSLGGIYSGANVLTF. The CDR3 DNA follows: TGCGCCAGCAGCTTAGGAGGGATCTACTCTGGGGCCAACGTCCTGACTTTC.

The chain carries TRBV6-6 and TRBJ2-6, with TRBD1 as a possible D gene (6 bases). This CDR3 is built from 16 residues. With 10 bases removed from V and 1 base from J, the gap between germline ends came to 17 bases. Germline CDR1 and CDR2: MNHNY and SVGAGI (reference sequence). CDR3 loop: CATRQDEVSGANVLTF. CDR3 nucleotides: TGTGCCACCCGACAGGACGAAGTTTCTGGGGCCAACGTCCTGACTTTC.